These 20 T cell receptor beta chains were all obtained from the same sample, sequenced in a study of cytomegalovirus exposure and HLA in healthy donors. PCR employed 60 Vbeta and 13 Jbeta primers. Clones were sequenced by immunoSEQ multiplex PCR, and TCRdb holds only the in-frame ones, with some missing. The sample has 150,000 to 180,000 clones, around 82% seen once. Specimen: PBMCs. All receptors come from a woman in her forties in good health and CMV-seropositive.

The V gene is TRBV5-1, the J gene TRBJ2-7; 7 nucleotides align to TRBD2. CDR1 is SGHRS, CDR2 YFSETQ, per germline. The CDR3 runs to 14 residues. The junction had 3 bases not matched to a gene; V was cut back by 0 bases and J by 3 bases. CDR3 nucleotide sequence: TGCGCCAGCAGCTTGGGAGGGACTATCTACGAGCAGTACTTC. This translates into CASSLGGTIYEQYF.

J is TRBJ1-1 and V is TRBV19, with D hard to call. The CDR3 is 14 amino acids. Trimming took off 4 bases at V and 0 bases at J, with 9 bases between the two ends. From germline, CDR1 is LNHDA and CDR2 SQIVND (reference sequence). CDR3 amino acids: CASSKRQLNTEAFF. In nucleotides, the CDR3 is TGTGCCAGTAGTAAGCGGCAGTTGAACACTGAAGCTTTCTTT.

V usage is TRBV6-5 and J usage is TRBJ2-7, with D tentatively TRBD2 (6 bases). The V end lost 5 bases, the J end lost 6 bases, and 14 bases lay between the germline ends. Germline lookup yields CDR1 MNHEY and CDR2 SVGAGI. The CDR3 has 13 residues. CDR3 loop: CASSRDFQREQYF. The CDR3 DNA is TGTGCCAGCAGTAGGGACTTCCAGCGCGAGCAGTACTTC.

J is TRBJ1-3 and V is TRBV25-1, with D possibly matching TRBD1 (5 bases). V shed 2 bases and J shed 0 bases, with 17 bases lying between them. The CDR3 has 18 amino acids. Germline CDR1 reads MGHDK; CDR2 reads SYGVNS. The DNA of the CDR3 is TGTGCCAGCAGTGAAGCTTCGCAGACAGACATCTCTGGAAACACCATATATTTT. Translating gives CASSEASQTDISGNTIYF.

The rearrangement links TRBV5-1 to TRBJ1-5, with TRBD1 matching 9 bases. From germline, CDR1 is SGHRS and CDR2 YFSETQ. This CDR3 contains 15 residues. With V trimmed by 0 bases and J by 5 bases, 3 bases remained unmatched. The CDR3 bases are TGCGCCAGCAGCTTGGGGGACAGGGAGGATCAGCCCCAGCATTTT. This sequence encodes CASSLGDREDQPQHF. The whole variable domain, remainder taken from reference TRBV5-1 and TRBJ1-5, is KAGVTQTPRYLIKTRGQQVTLSCSPISGHRSVSWYQQTPGQGLQFLFEYFSETQRNKGNFPGRFSGRQFSNSRSEMNVSTLELGDSALYLCASSLGDREDQPQHFGDGTRLSIL.

CDR3 sequence (DNA): TGTGCCAGCAGCTCCACAGGGGACGCGAACACCGGGGAGCTGTTTTTT. Residues: CASSSTGDANTGELFF. The chain carries TRBV13 and TRBJ2-2; TRBD1 matches at 7 bases. CDR1 is PRHDT, CDR2 FYEKMQ, per germline (reference sequence). The CDR3 sequence is 16 residues long. The junction had 5 bases not matched to a gene; V was cut back by 4 bases and J by 0 bases.

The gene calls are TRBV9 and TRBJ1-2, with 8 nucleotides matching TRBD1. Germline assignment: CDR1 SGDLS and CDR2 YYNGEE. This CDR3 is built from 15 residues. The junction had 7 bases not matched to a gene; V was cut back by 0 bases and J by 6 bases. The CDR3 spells CASSVGQGLSDGYTF. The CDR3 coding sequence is TGTGCCAGCAGCGTAGGACAGGGGCTAAGTGATGGCTACACCTTC.

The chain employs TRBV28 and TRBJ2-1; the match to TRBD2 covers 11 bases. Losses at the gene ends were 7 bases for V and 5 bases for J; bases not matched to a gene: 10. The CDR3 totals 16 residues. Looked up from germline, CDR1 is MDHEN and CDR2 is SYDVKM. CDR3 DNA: TGTGCCAGCATCCCCCCGACTAGCGGGACTCACAATGAGCAGTTCTTC. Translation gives CASIPPTSGTHNEQFF.

CDR3 DNA sequence: TGTGCCAGCAGCTTGTCAGCGGGGGTCTCCTCCTACGAGCAGTACTTC. This sequence encodes CASSLSAGVSSYEQYF. The chain links TRBV5-6 to TRBJ2-7; 8 bases fit TRBD2. Germline CDR1 and CDR2: SGHDT and YYEEEE. The CDR3 has 16 amino acids. The junction had 6 bases not matched to a gene; V was cut back by 1 base and J by 0 bases.

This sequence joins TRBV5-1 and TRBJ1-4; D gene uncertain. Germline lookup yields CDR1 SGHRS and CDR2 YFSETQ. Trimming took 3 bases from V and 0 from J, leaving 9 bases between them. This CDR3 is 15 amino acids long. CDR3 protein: CASSSYAATNEKLFF. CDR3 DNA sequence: TGCGCCAGCAGCTCCTATGCGGCAACTAATGAAAAACTGTTTTTT.

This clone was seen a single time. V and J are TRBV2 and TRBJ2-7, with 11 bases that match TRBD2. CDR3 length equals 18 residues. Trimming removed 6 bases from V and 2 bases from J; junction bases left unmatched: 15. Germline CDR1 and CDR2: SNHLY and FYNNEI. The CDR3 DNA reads TGTGCCAGCAGCTCGGAAGTAGCGGGAGGGCCCTCACCCTACGAGCAGTACTTC. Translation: CASSSEVAGGPSPYEQYF.

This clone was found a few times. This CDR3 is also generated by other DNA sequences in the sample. CDR3 nucleotides: TGTGCCAGCAGTCCGACTAGCGGGAGATCCTACGAGCAGTACTTC. Translating gives CASSPTSGRSYEQYF. The chain employs TRBV2 and TRBJ2-7, with 12 bases lining up with TRBD2. The CDR3 totals 15 residues. The germline V gene has CDR1 SNHLY and CDR2 FYNNEI. V lost 5 bases, J lost 1 base, and 3 bases stayed unmatched.

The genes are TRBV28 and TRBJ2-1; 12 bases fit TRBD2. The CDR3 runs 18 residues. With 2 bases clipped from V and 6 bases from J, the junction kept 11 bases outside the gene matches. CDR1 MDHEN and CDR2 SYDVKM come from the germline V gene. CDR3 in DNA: TGTGCCAGCAGTTTAGGTGCTAGCGGGAGGGCATTCGGCAATGAGCAGTTCTTC. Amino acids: CASSLGASGRAFGNEQFF.

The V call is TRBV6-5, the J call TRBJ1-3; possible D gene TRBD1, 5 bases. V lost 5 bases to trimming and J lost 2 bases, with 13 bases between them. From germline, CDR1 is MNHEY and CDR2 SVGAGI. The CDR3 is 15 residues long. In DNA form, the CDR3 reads TGTGCCAGCAGTCGCCGCGACAGTACTGGAAACACCATATATTTT. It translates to CASSRRDSTGNTIYF.

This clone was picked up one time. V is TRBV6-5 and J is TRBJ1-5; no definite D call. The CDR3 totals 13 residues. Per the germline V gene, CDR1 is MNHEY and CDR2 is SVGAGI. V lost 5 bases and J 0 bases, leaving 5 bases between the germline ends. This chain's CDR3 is CASSQNSNQPQHF. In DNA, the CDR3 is TGTGCCAGCAGTCAGAATAGCAATCAGCCCCAGCATTTT.

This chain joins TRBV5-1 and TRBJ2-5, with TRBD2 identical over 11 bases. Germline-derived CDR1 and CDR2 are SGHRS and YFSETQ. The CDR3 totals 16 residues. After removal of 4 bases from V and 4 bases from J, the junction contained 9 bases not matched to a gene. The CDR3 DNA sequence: TGCGCCAGCAGCCGTACTAGCGGGAGTTCTGGAGAGACCCAGTACTTC. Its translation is CASSRTSGSSGETQYF.

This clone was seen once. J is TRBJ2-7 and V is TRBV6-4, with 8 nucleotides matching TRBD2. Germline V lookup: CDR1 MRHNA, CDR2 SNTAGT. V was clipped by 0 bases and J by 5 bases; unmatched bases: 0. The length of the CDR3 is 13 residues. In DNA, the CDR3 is TGTGCCAGCAGTGACTCTAGCGGGGACGAGCAGTACTTC. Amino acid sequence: CASSDSSGDEQYF.

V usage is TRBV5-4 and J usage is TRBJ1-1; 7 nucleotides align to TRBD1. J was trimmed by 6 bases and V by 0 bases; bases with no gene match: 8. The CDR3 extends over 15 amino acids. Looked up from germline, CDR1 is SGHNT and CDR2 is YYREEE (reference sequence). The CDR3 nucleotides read TGTGCCAGCAGCTTGGCGAGGGGGCCGGGGGCTGAAGCTTTCTTT. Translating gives CASSLARGPGAEAFF.

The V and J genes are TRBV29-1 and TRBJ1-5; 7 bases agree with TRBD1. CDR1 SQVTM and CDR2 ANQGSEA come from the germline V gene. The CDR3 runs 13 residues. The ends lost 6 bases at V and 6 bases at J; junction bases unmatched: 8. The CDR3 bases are TGCAGCGTGGATACAGGGGAAGGTCAGCCCCAGCATTTT. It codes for CSVDTGEGQPQHF.

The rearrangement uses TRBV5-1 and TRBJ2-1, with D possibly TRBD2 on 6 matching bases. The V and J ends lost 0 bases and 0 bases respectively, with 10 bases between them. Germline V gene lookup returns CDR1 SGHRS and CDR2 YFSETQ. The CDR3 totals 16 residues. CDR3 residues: CASSLVEGSSYNEQFF. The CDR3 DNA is TGCGCCAGCAGCTTGGTGGAGGGAAGCTCCTACAATGAGCAGTTCTTC.